This passage covers 10 T cell receptor beta chains from one sample sequenced in a study of cytomegalovirus exposure and HLA in healthy donors. Here immunoSEQ multiplex PCR was the method, and the copy in TCRdb shows in-frame clones only, minus some. The table lists 38,000 or so clones, 80% to 95% of them singletons. Sequencing input: PBMCs. These receptors originate from a man aged 18-30 years in good health and CMV-seronegative.

The chain is built from TRBV7-2 and TRBJ2-5; 10 bases are a match to TRBD2. With 1 base clipped from V and 5 bases from J, the junction kept 10 bases outside the gene matches. Germline CDR1 is SGHTA and CDR2 is FQGNSA. CDR3 size: 17 residues. The CDR3 protein is CASSLDQRGLAWETQYF. The CDR3 coding sequence is TGTGCCAGCAGCTTAGACCAACGGGGACTAGCGTGGGAGACCCAGTACTTC.

The V gene is TRBV11-2, the J gene TRBJ2-5, with D perhaps TRBD1 (5 bases). V dropped 5 bases and J dropped 6 bases, with 16 bases sitting between them. This CDR3 is 14 amino acids long. Germline CDR1 and CDR2: SGHAT and FQNNGV. CDR3 in amino acids: CASSTQGSVKTQYF. CDR3 in DNA: TGTGCCAGCAGCACCCAGGGTTCAGTGAAGACCCAGTACTTC.

CDR3: CASVLTGTRDEQYF. The CDR3 DNA sequence: TGTGCCAGCGTTCTGACCGGGACTAGGGACGAGCAGTACTTC. The chain joins TRBV2 to TRBJ2-7, with 8 bases aligning to TRBD2. From germline, CDR1 is SNHLY and CDR2 FYNNEI. The trim removed 8 bases at V and 5 bases at J, leaving 11 bases unmatched. The CDR3 is 14 amino acids.

CDR3 nucleotide sequence: TGTGCCAGCAGTTTATTAGCGGACTCTACCTACGAGCAGTACTTC. This encodes CASSLLADSTYEQYF. The rearrangement links TRBV27 to TRBJ2-7; the D gene is possibly TRBD2 (6 bases). The germline V gene encodes CDR1 MNHEY and CDR2 SMNVEV (reference sequence). Trimming left V 1 base short and J 2 bases short, with 12 bases between. This CDR3 is built from 15 residues.

This clone was detected only once. V and J are TRBV9 and TRBJ2-7; D perhaps matches TRBD2 (6 bases). CDR1 and CDR2 from the germline V gene are SGDLS and YYNGEE. CDR3 length: 15 residues. V lost 3 bases to trimming and J lost 6 bases, with 19 bases between them. This CDR3 is CASSDNRDLGGEQYF. As DNA, the CDR3 is TGTGCCAGCAGCGACAACCGGGACCTCGGGGGCGAGCAGTACTTC.

The chain has TRBV19 and TRBJ1-1, with TRBD1 matching 9 bases. Trimming removed 6 bases from V and 0 bases from J; junction bases left unmatched: 14. The CDR3 runs to 18 residues. The germline gives CDR1 LNHDA, CDR2 SQIVND (reference sequence). The CDR3 DNA sequence: TGTGCCAGTAGACGTAGGAACAGGGGGCAGGGAATGAACACTGAAGCTTTCTTT. Its translation is CASRRRNRGQGMNTEAFF. Looking up the rest from reference TRBV19 and TRBJ1-1 gives the full variable domain: DGGITQSPKYLFRKEGQNVTLSCEQNLNHDAMYWYRQDPGQGLRLIYYSQIVNDFQKGDIAEGYSVSREKKESFPLTVTSAQKNPTAFYLCASRRRNRGQGMNTEAFFGQGTRLTVV.

The chain employs TRBV7-2 and TRBJ2-7, with TRBD2 matching 10 bases. The trim removed 2 bases at V and 3 bases at J, leaving 7 bases unmatched. Germline assignment: CDR1 SGHTA and CDR2 FQGNSA. This CDR3 region has 16 residues. The CDR3 region is CASSLSLAGAFYEQYF. The CDR3 DNA follows: TGTGCCAGCAGCTTATCCCTAGCGGGGGCTTTCTACGAGCAGTACTTC.

This chain joins TRBV6-5 and TRBJ1-4, with D tentatively TRBD1 (5 bases). V was cut by 0 bases and J by 11 bases, with 10 bases left in between. Germline CDR1 is MNHEY and CDR2 is SVGAGI. The CDR3 length is 13 residues. CDR3 bases: TGTGCCAGCAGTTACTCGAGTGGGGGGAAACTGTTTTTT. Its protein product is CASSYSSGGKLFF.

As concerns this clone: At one end, the junction sequence differs from germline, possibly due to a read error. The chain has TRBV10-3 and TRBJ2-7; D is perhaps TRBD1 (6 bases). Germline values: CDR1 ENHRY, CDR2 SYGVKD. This CDR3 has 10 residues. The CDR3: CANGPRTATF. DNA for the CDR3: TGTGCCAACGGGCCGAGGACAGCCACCTTC.

The genes are TRBV9 and TRBJ2-1; TRBD2 might be the D (5 bases). Germline V gene sequence: CDR1 SGDLS, CDR2 YYNGEE. The ends were cut back, 0 bases at V and 7 bases at J, with 11 bases in the middle. The CDR3 is made up of 14 amino acids. This chain's CDR3 is CASSVAGSGNEQFF. CDR3 in DNA: TGTGCCAGCAGCGTAGCGGGGAGTGGGAATGAGCAGTTCTTC. The full variable domain, with the rest looked up from reference TRBV9 and TRBJ2-1, is DSGVTQTPKHLITATGQRVTLRCSPRSGDLSVYWYQQSLDQGLQFLIQYYNGEERAKGNILERFSAQQFPDLHSELNLSSLELGDSALYFCASSVAGSGNEQFFGPGTRLTVL.